This entry lists 29 T cell receptor beta chains sequenced from one sample in a study of T cell responses to AZD1222 COVID-19 vaccine. Only in-frame clones appear in the TCRdb table, and some are missing; sequencing was by immunoSEQ multiplex PCR. Here the sample spans 80,000 or so clones, roughly 87% being singletons. The source material was peripheral blood, sampled on day 0 of AZD1222 vaccination. Receptor source: an adult in good health.

This chain joins TRBV18 and TRBJ1-2, with D perhaps matching TRBD1 (5 bases). The germline gives CDR1 KGHSH, CDR2 LQKENI. Trimming removed 2 bases at V and 3 bases at J, with 7 bases between. This CDR3 spans 13 amino acids. The CDR3 DNA follows: TGTGCCAGCTCACCAGACAGAGACTATGGCTACACCTTC. Protein product: CASSPDRDYGYTF.

The rearrangement uses TRBV14 and TRBJ1-1, with 8 bases that match TRBD1. J was trimmed by 4 bases and V by 4 bases; bases with no gene match: 2. This CDR3 region has 13 residues. Germline V gene sequence: CDR1 SGHDN, CDR2 FVKESK. CDR3: CASSPTGATEAFF. The CDR3 bases are TGTGCCAGCAGCCCGACAGGGGCCACTGAAGCTTTCTTT.

Within the sample, this clone is medium-sized. The chain combines TRBV4-2 with TRBJ2-5, with 11 bases matching TRBD2. The CDR3 length is 17 residues. The V and J ends lost 0 bases and 5 bases, in that order; junction bases with no gene match: 8. The germline V gene encodes CDR1 LGHNA and CDR2 YNFKEQ. CDR3 loop: CASSQEPASGRHETQYF. The DNA of the CDR3 is TGTGCCAGCAGCCAAGAGCCGGCTAGCGGGAGGCACGAGACCCAGTACTTC.

This chain joins TRBV29-1 and TRBJ1-4; 8 bases match TRBD1. Per the germline V gene, CDR1 is SQVTM and CDR2 is ANQGSEA. The J segment lost 8 bases and the V segment lost 6 bases, leaving 11 bases of the junction unmatched. The CDR3 totals 14 residues. CDR3 nucleotide sequence: TGCAGCGTGGATTCAGGGGGCGCGAGAGAAAAACTGTTTTTT. Its protein is CSVDSGGAREKLFF.

The chain is built from TRBV5-1 and TRBJ1-1; no definite D call. Trimming took off 0 bases at V and 1 base at J, with 4 bases between the two ends. Germline V gene sequence: CDR1 SGHRS, CDR2 YFSETQ. CDR3 length: 13 amino acids. The CDR3 reads CASSLGGNTEAFF. The CDR3 DNA follows: TGCGCCAGCAGCTTGGGTGGGAACACTGAAGCTTTCTTT.

The V and J genes are TRBV4-3 and TRBJ1-1; tentative D call: TRBD1 (5 bases). Germline V gene sequence: CDR1 LGHNA, CDR2 YSLEER. V lost 0 bases and J lost 4, with 12 bases in between. This CDR3 has 15 residues. The CDR3 sequence is CASSQDPGFSTEAFF. CDR3 nucleotides: TGCGCCAGCAGCCAAGACCCAGGGTTCAGCACTGAAGCTTTCTTT.

There are a few counts of this clone. The chain carries TRBV6-2 or TRBV6-3 and TRBJ1-2; D possibly corresponds to TRBD1 (5 bases). V lost 2 bases and J 5 bases, leaving 12 bases between the germline ends. Germline V gene sequence: CDR1 MNHEY, CDR2 SVGEGT. The CDR3 has 14 amino acids. The CDR3 region has the DNA TGTGCCAGCAGTTACGGGGCAGAACTGTATGGCTACACCTTC. It yields the protein CASSYGAELYGYTF.

This clone was counted once. Other DNA sequences of this sample code for an identical CDR3. The chain combines TRBV30 with TRBJ1-3; possibly TRBD1 for D (6 bases). Germline CDR1 and CDR2: GTSNPN and SVGIG (reference sequence). Trimming left V 2 bases short and J 4 bases short, with 9 bases between. The CDR3 length is 13 residues. The CDR3 DNA is TGTGCCTGGAGTAGGGGGACCGGAAACACCATATATTTT. Translating gives CAWSRGTGNTIYF.

A single count supports this clone. The chain joins TRBV12-3 or TRBV12-4 to TRBJ1-2; TRBD1 might be the D (5 bases). The V end was cut by 5 bases, the J end by 3 bases, with 10 bases between. The CDR3 is 13 residues long. The CDR3 here is CASSPQEDYGYTF. For the CDR3, the DNA is TGTGCCAGCAGTCCACAGGAGGACTATGGCTACACCTTC.

This rearrangement joins TRBV25-1 to TRBJ1-1, with D hard to call. Trimming took off 7 bases at V and 1 base at J, with 4 bases between the two ends. CDR1 is MGHDK and CDR2 is SYGVNS in the germline V gene. The CDR3 consists of 11 residues. CDR3 residues: CASMGNTEAFF. CDR3 sequence (DNA): TGTGCCAGCATGGGGAACACTGAAGCTTTCTTT.

V gene TRBV5-1 combines with J gene TRBJ1-1; weak D call: TRBD1 (6 bases). CDR1 SGHRS and CDR2 YFSETQ come from the germline V gene. CDR3 length: 15 residues. Trimming shortened V by 0 bases and J by 2 bases, and 11 bases separated the two germline ends. The chain's CDR3 is CASSLETGENTEAFF. In nucleotides, the CDR3 is TGCGCCAGCAGCTTGGAGACAGGTGAAAACACTGAAGCTTTCTTT.

The chain has TRBV29-1 and TRBJ1-2, with TRBD1 matching over 8 bases. Per the germline V gene, CDR1 is SQVTM and CDR2 is ANQGSEA. The CDR3 extends over 14 amino acids. V was clipped by 8 bases and J by 3 bases; unmatched bases: 11. The CDR3 is CSIERTGWDYGYTF. Written as DNA, the CDR3 is TGCAGCATCGAAAGGACAGGGTGGGACTATGGCTACACCTTC.

J is TRBJ1-2 and V is TRBV13; TRBD1 might be the D (5 bases). The CDR3 runs 14 residues. V lost 5 bases, J lost 8 bases, and 18 bases lay in between. The germline CDR1 and CDR2 sequences are PRHDT and FYEKMQ (reference sequence). In nucleotides, the CDR3 is TGTGCCAGCAGCATAACGGGGCTTTTAACAGGCTACACCTTC. Protein: CASSITGLLTGYTF. The full variable domain, completed using reference TRBV13 and TRBJ1-2, is AAGVIQSPRHLIKEKRETATLKCYPIPRHDTVYWYQQGPGQDPQFLISFYEKMQSDKGSIPDRFSAQQFSDYHSELNMSSLELGDSALYFCASSITGLLTGYTFGSGTRLTVV.

V gene TRBV6-5 combines with J gene TRBJ1-5, with 9 positions matching TRBD1. The germline CDR1 and CDR2 sequences are MNHEY and SVGAGI. The CDR3 runs 15 residues. Losses at the gene ends were 8 bases for V and 6 bases for J; bases not matched to a gene: 11. The chain's CDR3 is CASQPGQGNTQPQHF. CDR3 coding DNA: TGTGCCAGCCAACCGGGACAGGGTAATACTCAGCCCCAGCATTTT.

J is TRBJ1-1 and V is TRBV19, with TRBD1 matching over 8 bases. CDR1 is LNHDA and CDR2 is SQIVND in the germline V gene (reference sequence). The CDR3 is 15 residues long. With V trimmed by 7 bases and J by 6 bases, 13 bases remained unmatched. CDR3 sequence: CASISRGTGLSEAFF. The DNA for the CDR3 is TGTGCCAGTATTAGTCGCGGGACAGGTCTATCTGAAGCTTTCTTT.

The sample holds a few counts of this clone. The chain combines TRBV3-1 (or the pseudogene TRBV3-2) with TRBJ2-3, with a weak D call TRBD2 (5 bases). Germline-derived CDR1 and CDR2 are LGHDT and YNNKEL (reference sequence). This CDR3 is built from 17 residues. Trimming removed 1 base from V and 2 bases from J, with 16 bases in between. The chain's CDR3 is CASSQVLARTPTDTQYF. CDR3 bases: TGTGCCAGCAGCCAAGTCTTGGCTCGGACTCCCACAGATACGCAGTATTTT.

This chain uses TRBV7-2 with TRBJ2-1; TRBD1 matches 9 bases. Germline lookup yields CDR1 SGHTA and CDR2 FQGNSA. J gave up 8 bases and V 5 bases, and 13 bases lay outside the gene matches. The CDR3 covers 16 residues. The CDR3 loop is CASSLGGTGRFDEQFF. CDR3 sequence (DNA): TGTGCCAGCAGCCTAGGAGGGACAGGGCGGTTCGATGAGCAGTTCTTC.

The rearrangement joins TRBV5-1 to TRBJ1-5; a possible D gene is TRBD1 (6 bases). The CDR3 contains 15 residues. V gave up 0 bases and J gave up 1 base, with 8 bases separating them. CDR1 is SGHRS and CDR2 is YFSETQ in the germline V gene. CDR3 sequence (DNA): TGCGCCAGCAGCTTGGGGGGGCGAAGCAATCAGCCCCAGCATTTT. It specifies CASSLGGRSNQPQHF.

The chain employs TRBV19 and TRBJ1-1; 12 bases are a match to TRBD1. There are 16 residues in the CDR3. V lost 5 bases, J lost 4 bases, and 8 bases stayed unmatched. Germline assignment: CDR1 LNHDA and CDR2 SQIVND (reference sequence). The CDR3 DNA reads as TGTGCCAGTAGTGGGACAGGGGGCCTAATCGGCACTGAAGCTTTCTTT. Encoded protein: CASSGTGGLIGTEAFF.

The V call is TRBV30, the J call TRBJ2-1; either TRBD1 or TRBD2 may fit D (5 bases each). Germline loops: CDR1 GTSNPN, CDR2 SVGIG (reference sequence). The CDR3 runs 12 residues. Trimming pared 3 bases from V and 14 bases from J, leaving 17 bases between. The DNA of the CDR3 is TGTGCCTGGAGGCCACCGGGACGCTCTGAGTTCTTC. Residues: CAWRPPGRSEFF.

V is TRBV3-1 (or the pseudogene TRBV3-2) and J is TRBJ2-7; no clear D. This CDR3 is built from 13 residues. With 4 bases removed from V and 3 bases from J, the gap between germline ends came to 10 bases. Germline CDR1 and CDR2: LGHDT and YNNKEL (reference sequence). As DNA, the CDR3 is TGTGCCAGCAGCCCCACCCAGAACTACGAGCAGTACTTC. Translating it yields CASSPTQNYEQYF.

This chain joins TRBV14 and TRBJ2-5; a weak D match, TRBD2 (6 bases). V was cut by 2 bases and J by 5 bases, with 15 bases left in between. This CDR3 has 15 residues. Looked up from germline, CDR1 is SGHDN and CDR2 is FVKESK. The CDR3 protein is CASSQIRGIGETQYF. DNA for the CDR3: TGTGCCAGCAGCCAAATCCGGGGGATCGGGGAGACCCAGTACTTC. The full variable domain, in which reference TRBV14 and TRBJ2-5 provide the parts outside the CDR3, is EAGVTQFPSHSVIEKGQTVTLRCDPISGHDNLYWYRRVMGKEIKFLLHFVKESKQDESGMPNNRFLAERTGGTYSTLKVQPAELEDSGVYFCASSQIRGIGETQYFGPGTRLLVL.

The chain carries TRBV9 and TRBJ2-1; 9 bases agree with TRBD1. Germline CDR1 reads SGDLS; CDR2 reads YYNGEE. The trim removed 0 bases at V and 9 bases at J, leaving 7 bases unmatched. The length of the CDR3 is 15 residues. Here the CDR3 DNA reads TGTGCCAGCAGCGTAGGTTTCGGACAGGGGTCTGAGCAGTTCTTC. This gives the protein CASSVGFGQGSEQFF. Looking up the rest from reference TRBV9 and TRBJ2-1 gives the full variable domain: DSGVTQTPKHLITATGQRVTLRCSPRSGDLSVYWYQQSLDQGLQFLIQYYNGEERAKGNILERFSAQQFPDLHSELNLSSLELGDSALYFCASSVGFGQGSEQFFGPGTRLTVL.

This clone was found once. The chain has TRBV2 and TRBJ1-1; a possible D gene is TRBD1 (6 bases). Trimming shortened V by 6 bases and J by 11 bases, and 19 bases separated the two germline ends. CDR1 is SNHLY, CDR2 FYNNEI, per germline. The CDR3 has 13 residues. The CDR3 DNA is TGTGCCAGCAGGGGGGGCCCGGCACCGAGGGCTTTCTTT. Translation: CASRGGPAPRAFF.

The J gene is TRBJ2-6, the V gene TRBV5-1; 9 bases are a match to TRBD1. The germline CDR1 and CDR2 sequences are SGHRS and YFSETQ. V dropped 6 bases and J dropped 2; count of bases not matched to a gene: 9. This CDR3 spans 17 amino acids. The CDR3 region has the DNA TGCGCCAGCATGGGGACAGGGAGTAAACCTGGGGCCAACGTCCTGACTTTC. It translates to CASMGTGSKPGANVLTF.

This rearrangement joins TRBV7-9 to TRBJ1-5, with unresolved D. V was shortened by 2 bases and J by 0 bases, with 5 bases between the two germline ends. Germline V gene sequence: CDR1 SEHNR, CDR2 FQNEAQ (reference sequence). The CDR3 spans 14 residues. The CDR3 region is CASSLMGSNQPQHF. CDR3 coding DNA: TGTGCCAGCAGCTTAATGGGTAGCAATCAGCCCCAGCATTTT.

This clone was detected once. V and J are TRBV3-1 (or the pseudogene TRBV3-2) and TRBJ1-2; D remains ambiguous. The CDR3 contains 13 residues. Germline CDR1 is LGHDT and CDR2 is YNNKEL (reference sequence). V lost 1 base and J lost 10, with 13 bases in between. CDR3 in amino acids: CASSQAVLKDYTF. In DNA form, the CDR3 reads TGTGCCAGCAGCCAAGCCGTCCTTAAGGACTACACCTTC.

The chain couples TRBV19 to TRBJ2-7, with D perhaps TRBD1 (6 bases). The germline CDR1 and CDR2 sequences are LNHDA and SQIVND (reference sequence). This CDR3 is built from 15 residues. V shed 2 bases and J shed 6 bases, with 17 bases lying between them. The CDR3 here is CASSILNRENGEQYF. The CDR3 DNA reads TGTGCCAGTAGTATATTGAACAGGGAAAATGGCGAGCAGTACTTC.

The gene calls are TRBV19 and TRBJ2-2; TRBD2 is a possible D gene (5 bases). This CDR3 is 16 amino acids long. The germline gives CDR1 LNHDA, CDR2 SQIVND (reference sequence). Trimming pared 4 bases from V and 0 bases from J, leaving 12 bases between. CDR3 DNA sequence: TGTGCCAGTAGTAGGGAGTACGGGGCGAACACCGGGGAGCTGTTTTTT. Residues: CASSREYGANTGELFF.